This T cell receptor beta chain was sequenced in a study of blood T cell repertoires in COVID-19. Overall study context: COVID-19 samples, acute and convalescent, were from the United States, Italy and Spain. T cells, B-cell-depleted T cells, or PBMCs provided the cDNA or gDNA that served as material.

Profiling relied on immunoSEQ multiplex PCR, and the TCRdb table lists in-frame clones only, not all of them. The sample has some 180,000 clones; about four fifths are singletons. Specimen: peripheral blood. This TCR derives from a woman in her thirties or forties with COVID-19, enrolled during active disease.

The CDR3 nucleotides are TGTGCCAGCAGCGAAGGACAGATTACCTCTGGCTACACCTTC. It translates to CASSEGQITSGYTF. The V call is TRBV5-5, the J call TRBJ1-2; perhaps TRBD1 as D (6 bases). The CDR3 contains 14 residues. The germline gives CDR1 SGHKS, CDR2 YYEKEE (reference sequence). Trimming took off 4 bases at V and 7 bases at J, with 17 bases between the two ends.